Listed below are T cell receptor beta chains from one sample, sequenced in a study of blood T cell repertoires in COVID-19. Method: immunoSEQ multiplex PCR; TCRdb's copy keeps in-frame clones and lacks some. The table lists around 99,000 clones, 75% to 95% of them singletons. Sequenced input: peripheral blood. These receptors all stem from a woman in her twenties or thirties with acute or convalescent COVID-19. Each CDR3 is given with its conserved first and last residue. A D gene is named only where the DNA matches it firmly. A clone size is listed for some rows: how often the clone was seen (once, few, many), or a class if it is expanded.

v_call	j_call	clone_size	d_call	cdr3_aa	cdr3_nt
TRBV13	TRBJ2-7	NA	TRBD2	CASSPTSGSNYEQYF	TGTGCCAGCAGCCCCACTAGCGGGAGTAACTACGAGCAGTACTTC
TRBV3-1/TRBV3-2	TRBJ1-2	NA	TRBD1	CASSLARQGLYGYTF	TGTGCCAGCAGCCTAGCGCGACAGGGGCTCTATGGCTACACCTTC
TRBV6-5	TRBJ1-2	NA	TRBD1	CASSRTGSDYGYTF	TGTGCCAGCAGCCGGACAGGGTCTGACTATGGCTACACCTTC
TRBV6-1	TRBJ1-3	NA	NA	CASSELREYSGNTIYF	TGTGCCAGCAGTGAATTGAGGGAGTACTCTGGAAACACCATATATTTT
TRBV4-3	TRBJ1-1	NA	TRBD1	CASSQVDRGGTEAFF	TGCGCCAGCAGCCAAGTTGACAGGGGGGGCACTGAAGCTTTCTTT
TRBV2	TRBJ1-1	NA	NA	CASSATGWGSTEAFF	TGTGCCAGCAGTGCCACAGGGTGGGGTTCGACTGAAGCTTTCTTT
TRBV29-1	TRBJ1-1	NA	NA	CSVNQGTGTEAFF	TGCAGCGTCAATCAGGGGACGGGCACTGAAGCTTTCTTT
TRBV6-2/TRBV6-3	TRBJ2-7	once	TRBD2	CASSYLAGSSYEQYF	TGTGCCAGCAGTTATCTAGCGGGTAGCTCCTACGAGCAGTACTTC
TRBV4-2	TRBJ2-2	NA	NA	CASSHFRAGELFF	TGTGCCAGCAGCCACTTCAGGGCCGGGGAGCTGTTTTTT
TRBV4-3	TRBJ2-3	NA	TRBD1	CASSDEGTGWDTQYF	TGCGCCAGCAGCGATGAGGGGACAGGGTGGGATACGCAGTATTTT
TRBV2	TRBJ1-1	NA	NA	CASSPGGVTEAFF	TGTGCCAGCAGTCCCGGGGGAGTCACTGAAGCTTTCTTT
TRBV4-1	TRBJ2-7	NA	NA	CASSLTTHGYEQYF	TGCGCCAGCAGCCTAACTACCCATGGCTACGAGCAGTACTTC
TRBV7-2	TRBJ1-5	NA	TRBD1	CASSLKTGDGQPQHF	TGTGCCAGCAGCCTCAAGACAGGGGATGGTCAGCCCCAGCATTTT
TRBV4-1	TRBJ1-3	NA	TRBD1	CASSPPTGGGGNTIYF	TGCGCCAGCAGCCCCCCGACAGGGGGGGGTGGAAACACCATATATTTT
TRBV28	TRBJ2-4	few	TRBD1	CASMDRASKNIQYF	TGTGCCAGCATGGACAGGGCGTCCAAAAACATTCAGTACTTC
TRBV24-1	TRBJ1-5	NA	TRBD1	CATSDSPGTGSAIQPQHF	TGTGCCACCAGTGATTCCCCTGGGACAGGATCGGCTATTCAGCCCCAGCATTTT
TRBV4-2	TRBJ2-5	NA	NA	CASSQGQKETQYF	TGTGCCAGCAGCCAAGGACAGAAAGAGACCCAGTACTTC
TRBV27	TRBJ2-7	NA	TRBD2	CASSLLAGNEQYF	TGTGCCAGCAGTTTGCTAGCGGGAAACGAGCAGTACTTC
TRBV10-2	TRBJ1-5	NA	TRBD1	CATTGTGVLQPQHF	TGCGCCACCACAGGGACAGGGGTTCTTCAGCCCCAGCATTTT
TRBV7-2	TRBJ1-1	NA	TRBD1	CASSVSGGNTEAFF	TGTGCCAGCAGCGTATCAGGGGGCAACACTGAAGCTTTCTTT
TRBV6-1	TRBJ2-3	NA	TRBD2	CASSEGTSGGARYTDTQYF	TGTGCCAGCAGTGAAGGGACTAGCGGGGGGGCGAGATACACAGATACGCAGTATTTT
TRBV5-1	TRBJ1-3	NA	NA	CASSDGGSGNTIYF	TGCGCCAGCTCGGACGGAGGCTCTGGAAACACCATATATTTT
TRBV6-5	TRBJ1-5	NA	NA	CASCLRVGTQPQHF	TGTGCCAGCTGTCTCAGGGTGGGAACTCAGCCCCAGCATTTT
TRBV27	TRBJ2-2	NA	NA	CASRTDNTGELFF	TGTGCCAGCCGGACAGATAACACCGGGGAGCTGTTTTTT
TRBV5-6	TRBJ2-7	once	NA	CASSLRSPGLSYEQYF	TGTGCCAGCAGCTTGAGGTCGCCAGGGTTATCCTACGAGCAGTACTTC
TRBV2	TRBJ1-3	NA	TRBD1	CASREDRVGGNTIYF	TGTGCCAGCAGGGAAGACAGGGTGGGTGGAAACACCATATATTTT
TRBV3-1/TRBV3-2	TRBJ1-1	NA	NA	CASSQWTGTEAFF	TGTGCCAGCAGCCAATGGACTGGCACTGAAGCTTTCTTT
TRBV2	TRBJ2-7	NA	NA	CASIPRVTAYEQYF	TGTGCCAGCATACCCAGGGTGACCGCCTACGAGCAGTACTTC
TRBV5-1	TRBJ2-1	few	TRBD2	CASSFGGDNEQFF	TGCGCCAGCAGCTTCGGGGGGGATAATGAGCAGTTCTTC
TRBV6-5	TRBJ2-7	NA	NA	CASSYSGTESYEQYF	TGTGCCAGCAGTTACTCCGGGACTGAGTCCTACGAGCAGTACTTC
TRBV9	TRBJ2-5	NA	NA	CASSVSGRETQYF	TGTGCCAGCAGTGTTTCAGGAAGGGAGACCCAGTACTTC
TRBV7-3	TRBJ2-2	NA	NA	CASSFLQGNTGELFF	TGTGCCAGCAGCTTTCTACAGGGAAACACCGGGGAGCTGTTTTTT
TRBV19	TRBJ2-1	NA	TRBD2	CASSMLAGGSNEQFF	TGTGCCAGTAGTATGCTAGCGGGGGGGTCCAATGAGCAGTTCTTC
TRBV7-9	TRBJ1-2	NA	NA	CASSLSPRYGYTF	TGTGCCAGCAGCTTAAGCCCCCGGTATGGCTACACCTTC
TRBV9	TRBJ2-3	NA	NA	CASSVDTGQDTQYF	TGTGCCAGCAGCGTAGACACAGGGCAAGATACGCAGTATTTT
TRBV5-6	TRBJ2-2	few	NA	CASSLYSFYTGELFF	TGTGCCAGCAGCTTGTACTCCTTTTATACCGGGGAGCTGTTTTTT
TRBV6-5	TRBJ2-7	NA	TRBD1	CASRTGGGDEQYF	TGTGCCAGCAGGACAGGGGGTGGGGACGAGCAGTACTTC
TRBV11-3	TRBJ2-5	NA	TRBD2	CASSPGGARETQYF	TGTGCCAGCAGCCCCGGGGGGGCGCGGGAGACCCAGTACTTC
TRBV27	TRBJ2-7	NA	TRBD1	CASSLRDRGYEQYF	TGTGCCAGCAGTCTCCGGGACAGAGGCTACGAGCAGTACTTC
TRBV4-2	TRBJ1-4	once	NA	CASRPPGQYNEKLFF	TGTGCCAGCAGGCCTCCGGGACAATATAATGAAAAACTGTTTTTT
TRBV24-1	TRBJ2-5	NA	NA	CATRDTGRGETQYF	TGTGCCACCAGGGATACAGGGCGCGGGGAGACCCAGTACTTC
TRBV30	TRBJ1-3	once	TRBD1	CAWSVTGRGKRNTIYF	TGTGCCTGGAGTGTTACTGGCAGGGGGAAGAGAAACACCATATATTTT
TRBV2	TRBJ2-3	once	TRBD1	CASNLRDRGTDTQYF	TGTGCCAGCAACCTGAGGGACAGGGGCACAGATACGCAGTATTTT
TRBV7-9	TRBJ1-4	once	TRBD1	CASSFWDSHNEKLFF	TGTGCCAGCAGCTTTTGGGACAGTCATAATGAAAAACTGTTTTTT
TRBV11-3	TRBJ1-6	NA	TRBD1	CASSPGTAPLHF	TGTGCCAGCAGCCCCGGGACAGCACCCCTCCACTTT
TRBV27	TRBJ1-5	NA	NA	CASSPNGAVLPPPQHF	TGTGCCAGCAGTCCCAATGGGGCGGTCCTTCCCCCGCCCCAGCATTTT
TRBV5-4	TRBJ1-6	NA	TRBD1	CASSSPGQGLLPLHF	TGTGCCAGCAGCTCTCCGGGACAGGGGCTATTACCCCTCCACTTT